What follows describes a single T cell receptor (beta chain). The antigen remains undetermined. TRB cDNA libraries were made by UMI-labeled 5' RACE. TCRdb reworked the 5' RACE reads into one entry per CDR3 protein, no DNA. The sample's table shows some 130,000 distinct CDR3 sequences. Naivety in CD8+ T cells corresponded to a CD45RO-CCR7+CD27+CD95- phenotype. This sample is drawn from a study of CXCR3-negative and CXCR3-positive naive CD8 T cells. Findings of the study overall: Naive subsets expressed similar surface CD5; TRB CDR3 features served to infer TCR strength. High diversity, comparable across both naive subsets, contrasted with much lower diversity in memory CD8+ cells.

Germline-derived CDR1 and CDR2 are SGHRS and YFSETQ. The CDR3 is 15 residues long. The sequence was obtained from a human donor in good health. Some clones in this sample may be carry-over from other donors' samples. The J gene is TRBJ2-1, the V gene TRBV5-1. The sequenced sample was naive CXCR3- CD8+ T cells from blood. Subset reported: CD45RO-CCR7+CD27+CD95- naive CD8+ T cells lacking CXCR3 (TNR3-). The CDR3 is CASSLVEGYYNEQFF.